The rows below give T cell receptor beta chains drawn from one sample of a study of blood T cells in healthy people across ages. TCRdb reprocessed the 5' RACE reads via MiXCR and lists one record per CDR3 protein. This sample has about 570,000 distinct CDR3 sequences, with about 29% found just once. Separately, the same data were catalogued under a study of T cells of mothers and their children.

Sequencing was performed on blood. All receptors come from a boy under 10 years old in good health. Both conserved end residues are part of each CDR3. D genes are given only for firm matches. Clone size is stated in some rows and not others, as once, few, many or a class when expanded.

>TRBV2|TRBJ2-7|.|many
CASSGDSYEQYF
TGTGCCAGCAGTGGGGACTCCTACGAGCAGTACTTC
>TRBV11-2|TRBJ1-1|.|.
CASSLEIGNTEAFF
TGTGCCAGCAGCTTAGAAATTGGGAACACTGAAGCTTTCTTT
>TRBV5-1|TRBJ2-5|TRBD2|few
CASSLEPGGETQYF
TGCGCCAGCAGCTTGGAGCCGGGGGGAGAGACCCAGTACTTC
>TRBV7-8|TRBJ1-2|.|.
CASSFSRANYGYTF
TGTGCCAGCAGCTTCAGCCGGGCAAACTATGGCTACACCTTC
>TRBV12-3/TRBV12-4|TRBJ1-5|.|.
CASSLEGLGAAQPQHF
TGTGCCAGCAGTTTAGAGGGGCTAGGGGCGGCTCAGCCCCAGCATTTT
>TRBV6-5|TRBJ2-7|TRBD2|.
CASSSRTSGYYEQYF
TGTGCCAGCAGTTCAAGGACTAGCGGATACTACGAGCAGTACTTC
>TRBV4-1|TRBJ2-1|TRBD2|.
CASSRTRMVNNEQFF
TGCGCCAGCAGCCGGACTAGGATGGTGAACAATGAGCAGTTCTTC
>TRBV10-3|TRBJ2-6|.|.
CASTHGGRGANVLTF
TGTGCCTCAACCCACGGGGGGCGGGGGGCCAACGTCCTGACTTTC
>TRBV29-1|TRBJ2-5|TRBD1|.
CSVKGTGDRTQYF
TGCAGCGTCAAGGGGACAGGGGATCGGACCCAGTACTTC
>TRBV12-3/TRBV12-4|TRBJ1-1|.|many
CASSATENTEAFF
TGTGCCAGCAGTGCCACAGAGAACACTGAAGCTTTCTTT
>TRBV4-1|TRBJ2-2|TRBD2|few
CASSQGGLVNTGELFF
TGCGCCAGCAGCCAAGGGGGACTAGTGAACACCGGGGAGCTGTTTTTT
>TRBV6-6|TRBJ2-2|TRBD2|.
CASSLWTRNTGELFF
TGTGCCAGCAGTTTATGGACTAGAAACACCGGGGAGCTGTTTTTT
>TRBV6-2/TRBV6-3|TRBJ1-2|TRBD1|.
CASSRTGKELAGYTF
TGTGCCAGCAGCAGGACAGGGAAGGAGCTAGCTGGCTACACCTTC
>TRBV5-1|TRBJ2-2|TRBD2|.
CASSHRDRTSGAYTGELFF
TGCGCCAGCAGCCACCGGGACAGAACTAGCGGGGCCTACACCGGGGAGCTGTTTTTT
>TRBV2|TRBJ2-1|.|few
CASSDWAAGKEQFF
TGTGCCAGCAGTGATTGGGCCGCGGGGAAGGAGCAGTTCTTC
>TRBV20-1|TRBJ2-6|.|.
CSARGGSGANVLTF
TGCAGTGCTCGAGGAGGGTCTGGGGCCAACGTCCTGACTTTC
>TRBV4-1|TRBJ1-2|.|few
CASSQAPGMPNYGYTF
TGCGCCAGCAGCCAAGCCCCAGGGATGCCTAACTATGGCTACACCTTC
>TRBV7-9|TRBJ2-3|.|once
CATDSATSPRYTDTQYF
TGTGCCACAGACAGCGCCACTAGCCCCCGGTACACAGATACGCAGTATTTT
>TRBV5-6|TRBJ2-5|TRBD2|.
CASSPPGSSGIPETQYF
TGTGCCAGCAGCCCGCCGGGGTCTAGCGGGATTCCAGAGACCCAGTACTTC
>TRBV30|TRBJ1-1|.|.
CAWVRIAGAFF
TGTGCCTGGGTACGGATCGCGGGTGCTTTCTTT
>TRBV9|TRBJ2-5|.|few
CASSPHGGRGETQYF
TGTGCCAGCAGCCCCCATGGAGGGAGGGGGGAGACCCAGTACTTC
>TRBV27|TRBJ2-7|TRBD2|few
CASSLLAASYEQYF
TGTGCCAGCAGTTTACTAGCGGCCTCCTACGAGCAGTACTTC
>TRBV9|TRBJ2-3|TRBD2|.
CASSVAGTSGGARVTDTQYF
TGTGCCAGCAGCGTAGCCGGGACTAGCGGGGGGGCCCGGGTCACAGATACGCAGTATTTT
>TRBV12-3/TRBV12-4|TRBJ1-1|.|few
CASRTESGVTEAFF
TGTGCCAGCAGAACAGAGAGCGGGGTAACTGAAGCTTTCTTT
>TRBV21-1|TRBJ1-1|.|few
CASSLRAPVTPFF
TGTGCCAGCAGCCTAAGGGCCCCAGTTACGCCTTTCTTT
>TRBV13|TRBJ2-1|TRBD1|.
CASSLAAWRDRGLNEQFF
TGTGCCAGCAGCTTAGCCGCCTGGCGGGACAGGGGGCTCAATGAGCAGTTCTTC
>TRBV7-6|TRBJ2-1|.|.
CASSLYSDEQFF
TGTGCCAGCAGCCTCTACTCGGATGAGCAGTTCTTC
>TRBV12-3/TRBV12-4|TRBJ1-6|.|.
CASSLEGTTPLHF
TGTGCCAGCAGTTTAGAGGGTACTACACCCCTCCACTTT
>TRBV29-1|TRBJ2-7|TRBD1|.
CSVIRQGRSYEQYF
TGCAGCGTAATTCGACAGGGAAGGTCCTACGAGCAGTACTTC
>TRBV7-7|TRBJ2-2|TRBD2|.
CASSLEGLAGVSGELFF
TGTGCCAGCAGCTTAGAAGGTCTAGCGGGAGTCTCCGGGGAGCTGTTTTTT
>TRBV3-1|TRBJ2-5|.|.
CASSQDAGLQETQYF
TGTGCCAGCAGCCAAGATGCGGGGCTACAAGAGACCCAGTACTTC
>TRBV5-1|TRBJ1-1|.|once
CASSLVTANTEAFF
TGCGCCAGCAGCTTGGTTACAGCGAACACTGAAGCTTTCTTT
>TRBV20-1|TRBJ2-7|.|.
CSARSMSPEQYF
TGCAGTGCCAGATCTATGTCCCCCGAGCAGTACTTC
>TRBV20-1|TRBJ1-1|TRBD1|few
CSATGTGVGRNTEAFF
TGCAGTGCTACCGGGACAGGGGTTGGACGGAACACTGAAGCTTTCTTT
>TRBV20-1|TRBJ1-1|.|few
CSARDLSETEAFF
TGCAGTGCTAGAGATTTATCGGAGACTGAAGCTTTCTTT
>TRBV7-9|TRBJ1-2|.|.
CASSSRGGIGYTF
TGTGCCAGCAGCTCCCGGGGTGGGATCGGCTACACCTTC
>TRBV20-1|TRBJ2-5|.|few
CSANKGPQETQYF
TGCAGTGCTAACAAGGGGCCCCAAGAGACCCAGTACTTC
>TRBV6-5|TRBJ2-6|TRBD2|.
CASMTGGEGANVLTF
TGTGCCAGCATGACGGGAGGGGAGGGGGCCAACGTCCTGACTTTC
>TRBV7-2|TRBJ1-2|TRBD1|many
CASSFRQGYGYTF
TGTGCCAGCAGCTTCCGACAGGGCTATGGCTACACCTTC
>TRBV10-3|TRBJ1-2|.|few
CAITSGTAYGYTF
TGTGCCATCACCTCCGGGACGGCTTATGGCTACACCTTC
>TRBV15|TRBJ1-4|.|.
CATSREGASNEKLFF
TGTGCCACCAGCAGAGAGGGGGCTTCTAATGAAAAACTGTTTTTT
>TRBV2|TRBJ1-5|.|many
CASSQDSTSNQPQHF
TGTGCCAGCAGTCAGGACTCAACTAGCAATCAGCCCCAGCATTTT
>TRBV9|TRBJ2-1|TRBD2|.
CASSPSGDEQFF
TGCGCCAGCAGCCCTAGCGGGGATGAGCAGTTCTTC
>TRBV27|TRBJ1-2|TRBD1|.
CASSPGQGYGGYTF
TGTGCCAGCAGCCCGGGACAGGGTTATGGTGGCTACACCTTC
>TRBV6-5|TRBJ1-3|.|many
CASSYSPDSGNTIYF
TGTGCCAGCAGTTACTCACCAGACTCTGGAAACACCATATATTTT
>TRBV5-6|TRBJ2-4|TRBD2|.
CASSSSSGENIQYF
TGTGCCAGCAGCTCTTCTAGCGGGGAAAACATTCAGTACTTC